The 27 T cell receptor beta chains in this list originate from one sample, sequenced in a study of T-cell memory formation after mild COVID-19. TCRdb re-called the 5' RACE reads through MiXCR, storing one row per CDR3 protein. The table lists 540,000 or so distinct CDR3 sequences, just over 20% of them singletons. Sequencing was done on a sample of PBMCs or a T cell subset sorted from them (not recorded which). The receptors come from an adult woman who had mild COVID-19 (a few samples of this study predate the infection). Cell type and time point are not known.

This chain links TRBV20-1 with TRBJ2-1; 8 bases fit TRBD2. The CDR3 sequence is 11 residues long. The germline V gene has CDR1 DFQATT and CDR2 SNEGSKA (reference sequence). The CDR3 DNA reads TGCAGCACTAGCGGAGGAAATGAGCAGTTCTTC. Translating gives CSTSGGNEQFF.

J is TRBJ1-2 and V is TRBV2; a weak D match, TRBD1 (6 bases). Germline values: CDR1 SNHLY, CDR2 FYNNEI. The V and J ends lost 3 bases and 4 bases respectively, with 15 bases between them. This CDR3 is 15 amino acids long. The CDR3 coding sequence is TGTGCCAGCAGTGAGCGACAGGTGAAAGTCTATGGCTACACCTTC. It encodes CASSERQVKVYGYTF.

The chain joins TRBV30 to TRBJ2-2, with D maybe TRBD1 (6 bases). CDR1 and CDR2 (germline): GTSNPN, SVGIG (reference sequence). V lost 3 bases, J lost 3 bases, and 8 bases lay in between. The CDR3 covers 13 residues. CDR3 in amino acids: CAWSGQYTGELFF. CDR3 in DNA: TGTGCCTGGAGCGGACAGTACACCGGGGAGCTGTTTTTT.

The chain recombines TRBV10-3 with TRBJ1-5, with D uncertain. The length of the CDR3 is 16 residues. V lost 4 bases to trimming and J lost 3 bases, with 16 bases between them. CDR1 and CDR2 from the germline V gene are ENHRY and SYGVKD. This CDR3 reads CAISAKTTENNQPQHF. The CDR3 DNA sequence: TGTGCCATCAGTGCGAAGACCACAGAAAACAATCAGCCCCAGCATTTT.

The chain is built from TRBV9 and TRBJ2-2; D not certain. The CDR3 runs 13 residues. Germline V CDR1 and CDR2: SGDLS, YYNGEE. Trimming stripped 3 bases from V and 5 bases from J, with 8 bases between. The CDR3 region has the DNA TGTGCCAGCAGCGAATCTATAACCGGGGAGCTGTTTTTT. This codes for CASSESITGELFF.

There are a few counts of this clonotype. This chain connects TRBV5-1 to TRBJ2-1; D is perhaps TRBD2 (6 bases). V was clipped by 4 bases and J by 4 bases, with 15 bases between them. The CDR3 length is 15 residues. Germline lookup yields CDR1 SGHRS and CDR2 YFSETQ. The CDR3 DNA is TGCGCCAGCAGCCGTGGGGGGACTCCTTACAATGAGCAGTTCTTC. The encoded protein is CASSRGGTPYNEQFF. The full variable domain, rest sourced from reference TRBV5-1 and TRBJ2-1, is KAGVTQTPRYLIKTRGQQVTLSCSPISGHRSVSWYQQTPGQGLQFLFEYFSETQRNKGNFPGRFSGRQFSNSRSEMNVSTLELGDSALYLCASSRGGTPYNEQFFGPGTRLTVL.

V gene TRBV5-6 combines with J gene TRBJ2-5, with D possibly TRBD1 on 5 matching bases. Trimming pared 4 bases from V and 4 bases from J, leaving 14 bases between. The germline CDR1 and CDR2 sequences are SGHDT and YYEEEE. This CDR3 spans 14 amino acids. This CDR3 reads CASSPPQGGETQYF. In nucleotides, the CDR3 is TGTGCCAGCAGCCCCCCGCAGGGCGGAGAGACCCAGTACTTC.

Turning to this clonotype: Here the CDR3 omits its conserved ending phenylalanine or tryptophan, so a read error is the likely source. Because the CDR3's place on the DNA is in doubt, the DNA is left out and the CDR3 is given as listed by TCRdb. The chain has TRBV7-3 and TRBJ2-1; no check of the table's D call, TRBD2, against the DNA was made. Looked up from germline, CDR1 is SGHTA and CDR2 is FQGTGA. The length of the CDR3 is 9 amino acids, counting both ends. CDR3 region: CASRGRVFL.

This clonotype was picked up many times. CDR3 DNA: TGTGCCAGCAGTTTCGGGACAGGTGCTTACAATGAGCAGTTCTTC. Translating it yields CASSFGTGAYNEQFF. V and J are TRBV12-3 or TRBV12-4 and TRBJ2-1, with 8 bases aligning to TRBD1. The ends lost 3 bases at V and 4 bases at J; junction bases unmatched: 5. The CDR3 extends over 15 amino acids.

V is TRBV6-5 and J is TRBJ2-7; D not certain. The germline V and J ends were trimmed by 6 bases and 2 bases, with 23 bases remaining between them. Germline CDR1 and CDR2: MNHEY and SVGAGI. This CDR3 is 17 amino acids long. CDR3 loop: CASSPEGYAGRTYEQYF. The CDR3 nucleotides are TGTGCCAGCAGCCCAGAAGGGTATGCAGGCCGTACCTACGAGCAGTACTTC.

V is TRBV9 and J is TRBJ1-4; TRBD1 is a possible D gene (5 bases). The CDR3 covers 16 residues. V was shortened by 0 bases and J by 0 bases, with 9 bases between the two germline ends. Germline V CDR1 and CDR2: SGDLS, YYNGEE. CDR3 DNA sequence: TGTGCCAGCAGCGTAGCCCAGGGTGCAACTAATGAAAAACTGTTTTTT. It encodes CASSVAQGATNEKLFF. Full variable domain (remainder filled in from reference TRBV9 and TRBJ1-4): DSGVTQTPKHLITATGQRVTLRCSPRSGDLSVYWYQQSLDQGLQFLIQYYNGEERAKGNILERFSAQQFPDLHSELNLSSLELGDSALYFCASSVAQGATNEKLFFGSGTQLSVL.

The chain joins TRBV20-1 to TRBJ2-3; the D gene is possibly TRBD1 (5 bases). From germline, CDR1 is DFQATT and CDR2 SNEGSKA (reference sequence). The CDR3 covers 14 residues. Between the trimmed V and J ends, which lost 2 bases and 1 base, there was a span of 10 bases. The CDR3: CSARRQGGTDTQYF. Here the CDR3 DNA reads TGCAGTGCTAGACGCCAGGGTGGCACAGATACGCAGTATTTT.

This clonotype appeared many times. A much more abundant neighbour one base away suggests this may be a read error. The J gene is TRBJ2-3, the V gene TRBV5-1; 9 nucleotides match TRBD2. The ends lost 0 bases at V and 4 bases at J; junction bases unmatched: 0. This CDR3 is 14 amino acids long. Per germline, CDR1 SGHRS and CDR2 YFSETQ. CDR3 coding DNA: TGCGCCAGCAGCTTGGGGACTAGCGCAGATACGCAGTATTTT. It is translated as CASSLGTSADTQYF. Drawing the rest from reference TRBV5-1 and TRBJ2-3, the complete variable domain is KAGVTQTPRYLIKTRGQQVTLSCSPISGHRSVSWYQQTPGQGLQFLFEYFSETQRNKGNFPGRFSGRQFSNSRSEMNVSTLELGDSALYLCASSLGTSADTQYFGPGTRLTVL.

This clonotype was recorded once. The rearrangement joins TRBV27 to TRBJ2-3; a possible D gene is TRBD1 (6 bases). CDR1 and CDR2 (germline): MNHEY, SMNVEV (reference sequence). V was pared by 7 bases and J by 2 bases, with 16 bases between. The CDR3 runs to 15 residues. The CDR3 reads CASKEDRLITDTQYF. The CDR3 coding sequence is TGTGCCAGCAAGGAAGACAGGCTCATCACAGATACGCAGTATTTT.

V gene TRBV24-1 combines with J gene TRBJ1-4; TRBD1 is a possible D gene (5 bases). Germline lookup yields CDR1 KGHDR and CDR2 SFDVKD. V was cut by 3 bases and J by 6 bases, with 10 bases left in between. This CDR3 has 14 residues. The CDR3 region is CATSDGGGDEKLFF. The CDR3 DNA follows: TGTGCCACCAGTGATGGGGGGGGAGATGAAAAACTGTTTTTT.

The chain employs TRBV7-3 and TRBJ2-1; D gene unclear. CDR1 is SGHTA, CDR2 FQGTGA, per germline. Trimming cost V 0 bases and J 7 bases, with 13 bases left between them. The CDR3 has 15 residues. The CDR3 region has the DNA TGTGCCAGCAGCTTAACCGAAACTGACCGGAATGAGCAGTTCTTC. Its protein product is CASSLTETDRNEQFF.

The rearrangement joins TRBV30 to TRBJ1-2; D not certain. The CDR3 extends over 13 amino acids. Germline V CDR1 and CDR2: GTSNPN, SVGIG (reference sequence). V lost 2 bases and J lost 5, with 12 bases in between. The CDR3 region has the DNA TGTGCCTGGAGTATAAGCGGCTGGTATGGCTACACCTTC. It specifies CAWSISGWYGYTF.

This clonotype showed up just a few times. This chain uses TRBV7-6 with TRBJ1-4; D perhaps matches TRBD1 (6 bases). The CDR3 is 15 residues long. Germline CDR1 SGHVS, CDR2 FNYEAQ. The V end lost 1 base, the J end lost 4 bases, and 10 bases lay between the germline ends. This CDR3 is CASSLETGFNEKLFF. The CDR3 DNA reads as TGTGCCAGCAGCTTAGAGACAGGCTTTAATGAAAAACTGTTTTTT.

This clonotype was counted a few times. The CDR3 region is CASSSGLADFYEQYF. The CDR3 nucleotides read TGCGCCAGCAGCTCTGGACTAGCGGATTTCTACGAGCAGTACTTC. This chain joins TRBV5-1 and TRBJ2-7; 10 bases are a match to TRBD2. There are 15 residues in the CDR3. V trimming: 3 bases; J trimming: 3 bases; junction bases outside the gene matches: 6. Germline loops: CDR1 SGHRS, CDR2 YFSETQ.

The chain is built from TRBV6-5 and TRBJ1-1, with 9 bases fitting TRBD1. Germline trimming cut 5 bases from V and 0 bases from J; bases unmatched to any gene: 4. This CDR3 contains 15 residues. CDR1 is MNHEY and CDR2 is SVGAGI in the germline V gene. This CDR3 is CASSVQGALNTEAFF. CDR3 sequence (DNA): TGTGCCAGCAGTGTACAGGGGGCTTTGAACACTGAAGCTTTCTTT.

J is TRBJ2-2 and V is TRBV7-2, with 9 bases fitting TRBD2. The CDR3 is made up of 16 amino acids. CDR1 is SGHTA and CDR2 is FQGNSA in the germline V gene. J was trimmed by 6 bases and V by 5 bases; bases with no gene match: 10. CDR3 sequence: CASSPRGGGMAGELFF. Here the CDR3 DNA reads TGTGCCAGCAGCCCCCGCGGGGGGGGGATGGCCGGGGAGCTGTTTTTT.

The chain recombines TRBV12-3 or TRBV12-4 with TRBJ2-1; 12 nucleotides match TRBD2. Trimming removed 1 base from V and 0 bases from J; junction bases left unmatched: 7. This CDR3 contains 19 residues. The CDR3 loop is CASSLGGLAGLSSYNEQFF. CDR3 in DNA: TGTGCCAGCAGTTTAGGGGGACTAGCGGGCCTTAGCTCCTACAATGAGCAGTTCTTC.

The rearrangement links TRBV28 to TRBJ2-2, with TRBD2 identical over 11 bases. V gave up 3 bases and J gave up 7 bases; unmatched junction bases: 4. Germline lookup yields CDR1 MDHEN and CDR2 SYDVKM. This CDR3 contains 15 residues. The CDR3 reads CASSLGLAVGGELFF. The CDR3 DNA is TGTGCCAGCAGTTTGGGACTAGCGGTCGGCGGGGAGCTGTTTTTT. The complete variable domain, with remaining parts taken from reference TRBV28 and TRBJ2-2, reads DVKVTQSSRYLVKRTGEKVFLECVQDMDHENMFWYRQDPGLGLRLIYFSYDVKMKEKGDIPEGYSVSREKKERFSLILESASTNQTSMYLCASSLGLAVGGELFFGEGSRLTVL.

A few counts support this clonotype. The chain combines TRBV25-1 with TRBJ1-2; D perhaps matches TRBD1 (5 bases). The CDR3 covers 14 residues. V lost 3 bases, J lost 7 bases, and 15 bases lay in between. Germline CDR1 is MGHDK and CDR2 is SYGVNS. The CDR3 DNA follows: TGTGCCAGCAGTGATGGCCAGGGCCCCCGTGGCTACACCTTC. Protein product: CASSDGQGPRGYTF.

This clonotype was found a few times. V and J are TRBV7-9 and TRBJ2-1, with D maybe TRBD2 (6 bases). CDR3 length: 13 residues. V lost 4 bases, J lost 6 bases, and 10 bases lay in between. From germline, CDR1 is SEHNR and CDR2 FQNEAQ (reference sequence). The chain's CDR3 is CASSSGTLNEQFF. Here the CDR3 DNA reads TGTGCCAGCAGCTCTGGGACTCTCAATGAGCAGTTCTTC.

This sequence joins TRBV24-1 and TRBJ2-1, with 7 bases identical to TRBD2. With 0 bases clipped from V and 0 bases from J, the junction kept 1 base outside the gene matches. Germline V lookup: CDR1 KGHDR, CDR2 SFDVKD. This CDR3 comprises 16 residues. The CDR3 coding sequence is TGTGCCACCAGTGATTTGGGCGGGAGCTCCTACAATGAGCAGTTCTTC. It specifies CATSDLGGSSYNEQFF.

V gene TRBV4-1 combines with J gene TRBJ2-5; D is possibly TRBD2 (7 bases). This CDR3 has 15 residues. Germline CDR1 MGHRA, CDR2 YSYEKL. Trimming took off 0 bases at V and 5 bases at J, with 13 bases between the two ends. The CDR3 sequence is CASSQDPGGSETQYF. The DNA for the CDR3 is TGCGCCAGCAGCCAAGACCCGGGGGGCTCGGAGACCCAGTACTTC.